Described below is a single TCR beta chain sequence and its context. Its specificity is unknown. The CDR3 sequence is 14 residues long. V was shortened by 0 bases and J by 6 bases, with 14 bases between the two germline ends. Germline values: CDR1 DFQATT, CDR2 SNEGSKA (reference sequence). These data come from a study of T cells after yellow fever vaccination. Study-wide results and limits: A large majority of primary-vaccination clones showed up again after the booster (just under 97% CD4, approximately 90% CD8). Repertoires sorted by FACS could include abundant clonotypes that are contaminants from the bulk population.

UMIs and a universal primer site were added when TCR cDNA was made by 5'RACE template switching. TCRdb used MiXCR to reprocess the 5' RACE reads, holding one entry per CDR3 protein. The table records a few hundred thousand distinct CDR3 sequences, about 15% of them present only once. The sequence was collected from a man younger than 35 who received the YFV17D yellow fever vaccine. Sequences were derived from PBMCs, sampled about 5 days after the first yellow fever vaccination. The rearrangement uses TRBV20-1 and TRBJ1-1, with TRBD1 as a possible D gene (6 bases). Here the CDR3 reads CSARDRRGLPEAFF. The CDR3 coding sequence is TGCAGTGCTAGAGATCGACGGGGGCTCCCTGAAGCTTTCTTT.